Sequencing of this T cell receptor (beta chain) was carried out in a study of response to subunit inactivated influenza vaccine. This clonotype occurred many times. Its target is unknown. TCRdb re-derived calls from the RT-PCR reads in MiXCR, one entry per CDR3 protein. Of about 700,000 distinct CDR3 sequences listed, approximately 14% are singletons. V lost 1 base to trimming and J lost 3 bases, with 7 bases between them. The CDR3 contains 13 residues. Looked up from germline, CDR1 is SGHTA and CDR2 is FQGNSA. Study-wide findings and caveats: Authors suggested few new T cells are recruited by each seasonal influenza vaccination.

Sample: PBMCs from blood, taken around 15 days before vaccination. The V and J genes are TRBV7-2 and TRBJ2-7; tentatively, D is TRBD2 (5 bases). The TCR was taken from a middle-aged man who received an inactivated influenza vaccine. The DNA for the CDR3 is TGTGCCAGCAGCTTAGGGAGGTACTACGAGCAGTACTTC. Amino acids: CASSLGRYYEQYF.